The text below deals with one T cell receptor (beta chain). The record originates from a study of blood T cell repertoires in COVID-19. About the study: T cells, B-cell-depleted T cells, or PBMCs provided the cDNA or gDNA that served as material.

V lost 6 bases and J lost 4; bases outside the gene matches: 2. This CDR3 spans 12 amino acids. The germline V gene has CDR1 LNHDA and CDR2 SQIVND (reference sequence). As processed by the authors: It was from reference gene primer amplification that nucleated cell counts were estimated. Generated by immunoSEQ multiplex PCR, the TCRdb table keeps only in-frame clones and is missing some. From that table come the V and J calls and clone size; the DNA was used to work out D and trimming. Altogether hundreds of thousands of clones are present, about 90% being singletons, with the ten largest covering approximately 12%.

The sequenced sample consisted of peripheral blood. This clonotype was sampled from a young woman who had recovered from COVID-19. The rearrangement links TRBV19 to TRBJ1-1; 7 nucleotides agree with TRBD1. DNA for the CDR3: TGTGCCAGTAGACAGGGGCTCACTGAAGCTTTCTTT. It codes for CASRQGLTEAFF.